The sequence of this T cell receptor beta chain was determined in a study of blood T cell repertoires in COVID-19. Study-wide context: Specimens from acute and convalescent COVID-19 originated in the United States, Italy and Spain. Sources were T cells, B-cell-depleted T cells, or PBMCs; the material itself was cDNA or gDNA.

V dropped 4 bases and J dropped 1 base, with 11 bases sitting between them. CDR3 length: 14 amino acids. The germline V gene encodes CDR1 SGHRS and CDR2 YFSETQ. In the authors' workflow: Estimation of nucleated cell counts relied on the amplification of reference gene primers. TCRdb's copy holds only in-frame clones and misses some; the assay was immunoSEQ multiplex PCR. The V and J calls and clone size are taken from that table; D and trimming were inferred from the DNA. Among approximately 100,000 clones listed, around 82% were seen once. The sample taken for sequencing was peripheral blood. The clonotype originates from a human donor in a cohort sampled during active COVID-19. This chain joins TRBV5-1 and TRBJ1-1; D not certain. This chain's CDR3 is CASSIMPENTEAFF. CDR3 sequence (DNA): TGCGCCAGCAGCATAATGCCAGAGAACACTGAAGCTTTCTTT.